This T cell receptor beta chain originates from a study of blood T cell repertoires in COVID-19. Study in general: Specimens from acute and convalescent COVID-19 originated in the United States, Italy and Spain. Sample material is recorded as cDNA or gDNA derived from T cells, B-cell-depleted T cells, or PBMCs.

With 3 bases removed from V and 3 bases from J, the gap between germline ends came to 8 bases. This CDR3 region has 13 residues. Per the germline V gene, CDR1 is SNHLY and CDR2 is FYNNEI. In the authors' methods: Amplification with reference gene primers provided the estimates of nucleated cell counts. Profiling relied on immunoSEQ multiplex PCR, and the TCRdb table lists in-frame clones only, not all of them. The DNA gave D and trimming, while V, J and clone size come from that table. The repertoire holds 150,000 or so clones, with roughly four fifths as singletons. Sequenced material: peripheral blood. The TCR sequence derives from a woman older than 75 with acute or convalescent COVID-19. This chain links TRBV2 with TRBJ1-2, with D possibly being TRBD1 (5 bases). In nucleotides, the CDR3 is TGTGCCAGCAGTGACAGGGTTCACTATGGCTACACCTTC. Encoded protein: CASSDRVHYGYTF.